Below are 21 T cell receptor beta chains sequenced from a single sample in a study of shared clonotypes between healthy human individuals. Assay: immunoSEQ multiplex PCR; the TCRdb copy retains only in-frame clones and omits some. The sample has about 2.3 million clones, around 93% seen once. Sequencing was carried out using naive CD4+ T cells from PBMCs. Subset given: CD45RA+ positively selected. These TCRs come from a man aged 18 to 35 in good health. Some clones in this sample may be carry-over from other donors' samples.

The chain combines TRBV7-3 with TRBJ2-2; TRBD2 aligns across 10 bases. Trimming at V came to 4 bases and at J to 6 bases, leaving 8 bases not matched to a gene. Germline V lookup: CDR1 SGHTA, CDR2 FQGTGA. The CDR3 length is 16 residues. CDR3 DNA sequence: TGTGCCAGCAGCTCCCCCAGCGGGAGGGTCCCCGGGGAGCTGTTTTTT. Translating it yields CASSSPSGRVPGELFF.

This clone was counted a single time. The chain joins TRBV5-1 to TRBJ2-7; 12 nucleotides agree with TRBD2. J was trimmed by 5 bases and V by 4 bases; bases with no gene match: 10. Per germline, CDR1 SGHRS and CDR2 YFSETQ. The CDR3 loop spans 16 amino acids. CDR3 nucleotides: TGCGCCAGCAGCCCTCTAGCGGGAGGGCCGGGCCACGAGCAGTACTTC. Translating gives CASSPLAGGPGHEQYF.

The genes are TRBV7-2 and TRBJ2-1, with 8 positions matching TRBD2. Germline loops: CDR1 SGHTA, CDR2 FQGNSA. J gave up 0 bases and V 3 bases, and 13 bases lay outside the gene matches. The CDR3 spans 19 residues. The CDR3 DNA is TGTGCCAGCAGCTTTATTAGGACTAGCACGGCAAGCTCCTACAATGAGCAGTTCTTC. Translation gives CASSFIRTSTASSYNEQFF.

The chain's CDR3 is CASSPGLVYEQYF. The CDR3 region has the DNA TGTGCCAGCAGCCCAGGACTCGTCTACGAGCAGTACTTC. The chain combines TRBV11-2 with TRBJ2-7, with D perhaps matching TRBD2 (5 bases). The V and J ends lost 5 bases and 3 bases respectively, with 11 bases between them. This CDR3 spans 13 amino acids. Germline V gives CDR1 SGHAT, CDR2 FQNNGV.

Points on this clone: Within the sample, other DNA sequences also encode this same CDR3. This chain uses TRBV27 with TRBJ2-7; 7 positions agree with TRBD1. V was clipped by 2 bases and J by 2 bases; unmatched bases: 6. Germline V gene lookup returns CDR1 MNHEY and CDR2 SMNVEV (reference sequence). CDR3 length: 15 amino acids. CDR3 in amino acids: CASSLGDRVPYEQYF. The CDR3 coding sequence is TGTGCCAGCAGTTTAGGAGACAGGGTCCCCTACGAGCAGTACTTC.

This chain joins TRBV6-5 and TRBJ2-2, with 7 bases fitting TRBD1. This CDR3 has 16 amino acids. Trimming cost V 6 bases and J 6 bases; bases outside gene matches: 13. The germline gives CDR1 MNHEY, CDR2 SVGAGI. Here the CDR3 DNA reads TGTGCCAGCAGCTACCTCGACAGGGTTAAGTCCGGGGAGCTGTTTTTT. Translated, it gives CASSYLDRVKSGELFF.

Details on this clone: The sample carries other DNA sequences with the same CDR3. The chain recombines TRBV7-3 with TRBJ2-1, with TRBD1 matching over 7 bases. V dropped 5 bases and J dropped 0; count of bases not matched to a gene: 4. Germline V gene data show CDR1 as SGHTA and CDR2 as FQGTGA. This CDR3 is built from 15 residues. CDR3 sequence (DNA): TGTGCCAGCAGCCTGACAGGGTCCTCCTACAATGAGCAGTTCTTC. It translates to CASSLTGSSYNEQFF.

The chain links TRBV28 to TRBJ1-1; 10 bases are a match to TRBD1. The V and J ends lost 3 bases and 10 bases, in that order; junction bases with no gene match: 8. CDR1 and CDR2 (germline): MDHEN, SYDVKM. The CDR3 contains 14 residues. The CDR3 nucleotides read TGTGCCAGCAGTTTGCGGACAGGGGGGTTTCGAGCTTTCTTT. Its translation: CASSLRTGGFRAFF. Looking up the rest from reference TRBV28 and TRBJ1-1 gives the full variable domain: DVKVTQSSRYLVKRTGEKVFLECVQDMDHENMFWYRQDPGLGLRLIYFSYDVKMKEKGDIPEGYSVSREKKERFSLILESASTNQTSMYLCASSLRTGGFRAFFGQGTRLTVV.

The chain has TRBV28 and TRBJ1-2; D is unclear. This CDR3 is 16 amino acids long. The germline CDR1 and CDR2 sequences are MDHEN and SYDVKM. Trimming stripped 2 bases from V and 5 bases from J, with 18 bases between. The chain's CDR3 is CASSLTSALAGYGYTF. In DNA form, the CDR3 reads TGTGCCAGCAGTTTAACAAGCGCCTTAGCGGGGTATGGCTACACCTTC.

The CDR3 region is CATSRGTGAGNTIYF. CDR3 DNA: TGTGCCACCAGCAGGGGGACAGGGGCTGGAAACACCATATATTTT. The chain is built from TRBV15 and TRBJ1-3, with 10 bases aligning to TRBD1. The CDR3 sequence is 15 residues long. V was clipped by 3 bases and J by 2 bases; unmatched bases: 1. Germline V gene data show CDR1 as LNHNV and CDR2 as YYDKDF (reference sequence).

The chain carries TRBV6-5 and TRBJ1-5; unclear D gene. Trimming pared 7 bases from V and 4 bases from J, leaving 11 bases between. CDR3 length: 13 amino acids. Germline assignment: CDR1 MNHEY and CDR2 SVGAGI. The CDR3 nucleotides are TGTGCCAGCAACACGAGGGCAAATCAGCCCCAGCATTTT. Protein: CASNTRANQPQHF.

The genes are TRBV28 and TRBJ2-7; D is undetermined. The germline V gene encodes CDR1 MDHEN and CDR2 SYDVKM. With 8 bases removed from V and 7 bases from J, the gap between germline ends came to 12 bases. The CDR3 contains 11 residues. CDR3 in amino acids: CASQTLLEQYF. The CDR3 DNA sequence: TGTGCCAGCCAGACCTTACTTGAGCAGTACTTC.

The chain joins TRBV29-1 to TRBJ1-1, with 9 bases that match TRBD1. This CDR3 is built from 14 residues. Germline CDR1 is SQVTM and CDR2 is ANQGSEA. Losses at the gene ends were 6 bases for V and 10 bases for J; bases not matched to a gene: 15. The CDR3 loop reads CSVAGQGSIGSAFF. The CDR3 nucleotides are TGCAGCGTAGCGGGACAGGGTTCGATAGGGTCAGCTTTCTTT.

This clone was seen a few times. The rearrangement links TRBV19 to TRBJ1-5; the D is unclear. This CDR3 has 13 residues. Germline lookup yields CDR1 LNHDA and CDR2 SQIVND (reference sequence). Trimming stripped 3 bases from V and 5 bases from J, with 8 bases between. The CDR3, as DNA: TGTGCCAGTAGTATTTGGAAGGATCAGCCCCAGCATTTT. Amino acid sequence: CASSIWKDQPQHF. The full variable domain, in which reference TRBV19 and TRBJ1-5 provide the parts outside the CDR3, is DGGITQSPKYLFRKEGQNVTLSCEQNLNHDAMYWYRQDPGQGLRLIYYSQIVNDFQKGDIAEGYSVSREKKESFPLTVTSAQKNPTAFYLCASSIWKDQPQHFGDGTRLSIL.

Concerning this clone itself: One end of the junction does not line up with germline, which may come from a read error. CDR3 region: CASSPSEESNTW. In nucleotides, the CDR3 is TGTGCCAGCAGCCCCTCCGAGGAATCAAACACCTGG. V usage is TRBV7-9 and J usage is TRBJ1-1, with D unresolved. The length of the CDR3 is 12 residues. Germline lookup yields CDR1 SEHNR and CDR2 FQNEAQ (reference sequence).

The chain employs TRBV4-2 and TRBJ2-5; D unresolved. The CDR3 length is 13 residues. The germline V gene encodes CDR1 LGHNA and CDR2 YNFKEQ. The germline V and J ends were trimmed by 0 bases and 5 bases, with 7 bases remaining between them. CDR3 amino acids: CASSQEYKETQYF. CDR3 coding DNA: TGTGCCAGCAGCCAAGAGTATAAGGAGACCCAGTACTTC.

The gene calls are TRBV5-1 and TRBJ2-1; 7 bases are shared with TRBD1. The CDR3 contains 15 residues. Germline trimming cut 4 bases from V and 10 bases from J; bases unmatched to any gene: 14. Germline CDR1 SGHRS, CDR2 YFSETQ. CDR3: CASSRAERQGKEQFF. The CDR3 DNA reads TGCGCCAGCAGCCGGGCAGAGAGACAGGGCAAGGAGCAGTTCTTC.

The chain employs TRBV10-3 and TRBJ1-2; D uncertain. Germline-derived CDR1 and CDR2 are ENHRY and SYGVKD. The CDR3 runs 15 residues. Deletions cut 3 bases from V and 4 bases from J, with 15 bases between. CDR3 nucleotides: TGTGCCATCAGTGAAGGGTTTGGATGGATCTATGGCTACACCTTC. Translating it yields CAISEGFGWIYGYTF.

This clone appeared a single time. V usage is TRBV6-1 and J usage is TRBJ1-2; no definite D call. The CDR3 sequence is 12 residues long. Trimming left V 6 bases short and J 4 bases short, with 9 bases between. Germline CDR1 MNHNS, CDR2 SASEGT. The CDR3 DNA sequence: TGTGCCAGCAGACAGTCCTTCTATGGCTACACCTTC. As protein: CASRQSFYGYTF.

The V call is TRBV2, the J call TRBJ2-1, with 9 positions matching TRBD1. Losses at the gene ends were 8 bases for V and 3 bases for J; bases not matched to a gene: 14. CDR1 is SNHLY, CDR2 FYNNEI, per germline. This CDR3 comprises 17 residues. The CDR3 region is CASLRTGATFNYNEQFF. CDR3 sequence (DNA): TGTGCCAGCCTTCGGACAGGGGCGACATTTAACTACAATGAGCAGTTCTTC.

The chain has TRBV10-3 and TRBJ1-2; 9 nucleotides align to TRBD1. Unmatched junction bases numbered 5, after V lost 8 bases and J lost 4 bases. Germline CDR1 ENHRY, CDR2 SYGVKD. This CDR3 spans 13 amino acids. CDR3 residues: CAIRTGDFYGYTF. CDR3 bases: TGTGCCATCCGGACAGGGGACTTCTATGGCTACACCTTC.